This TCR beta chain derives from a study of CXCR3-negative and CXCR3-positive naive CD8 T cells. The method, 5' RACE with UMI labels, was used to prepare the TRB cDNA libraries. No DNA is given; TCRdb re-called the 5' RACE reads and lists each CDR3 protein once. This sample's clone table lists 100,000 to 150,000 distinct CDR3 sequences. Comment on this clonotype: Its target is unknown.

The study, taken as a whole, reports: Within a donor, both naive subsets shared TRBV-TRBJ usage, unlike memory cells. Both naive subsets showed comparably high diversity, and memory CD8+ cells showed much lower diversity.

Every CD8+ T cell subset underwent triplicate sorting at about 300,000 cells apiece. This CDR3 spans 15 amino acids. Germline CDR1 reads MNHEY; CDR2 reads SVGAGI. The sample taken for sequencing was naive CXCR3- CD8+ T cells from blood. As for subset: CD45RO-CCR7+CD27+CD95- naive CD8+ T cells lacking CXCR3 (TNR3-). The origin of this receptor is a human donor in good health. Some clones in this sample may be carry-over from other donors' samples. This chain links TRBV6-5 with TRBJ1-5. This chain's CDR3 is CASSQDKFSNQPQHF.